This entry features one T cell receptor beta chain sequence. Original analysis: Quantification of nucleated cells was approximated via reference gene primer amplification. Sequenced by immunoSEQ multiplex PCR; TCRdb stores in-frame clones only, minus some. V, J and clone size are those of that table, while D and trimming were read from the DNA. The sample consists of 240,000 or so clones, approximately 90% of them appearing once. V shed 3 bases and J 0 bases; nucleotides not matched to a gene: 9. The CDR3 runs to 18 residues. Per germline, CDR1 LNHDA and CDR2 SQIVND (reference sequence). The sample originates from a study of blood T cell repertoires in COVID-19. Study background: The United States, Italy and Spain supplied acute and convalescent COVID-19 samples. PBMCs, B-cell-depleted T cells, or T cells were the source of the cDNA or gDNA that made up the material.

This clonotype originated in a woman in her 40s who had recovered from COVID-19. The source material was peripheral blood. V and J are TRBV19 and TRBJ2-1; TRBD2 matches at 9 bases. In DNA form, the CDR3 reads TGTGCCAGTAGTATTTGGGCCCTGACTAGCGGCTCCTACAATGAGCAGTTCTTC. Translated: CASSIWALTSGSYNEQFF.